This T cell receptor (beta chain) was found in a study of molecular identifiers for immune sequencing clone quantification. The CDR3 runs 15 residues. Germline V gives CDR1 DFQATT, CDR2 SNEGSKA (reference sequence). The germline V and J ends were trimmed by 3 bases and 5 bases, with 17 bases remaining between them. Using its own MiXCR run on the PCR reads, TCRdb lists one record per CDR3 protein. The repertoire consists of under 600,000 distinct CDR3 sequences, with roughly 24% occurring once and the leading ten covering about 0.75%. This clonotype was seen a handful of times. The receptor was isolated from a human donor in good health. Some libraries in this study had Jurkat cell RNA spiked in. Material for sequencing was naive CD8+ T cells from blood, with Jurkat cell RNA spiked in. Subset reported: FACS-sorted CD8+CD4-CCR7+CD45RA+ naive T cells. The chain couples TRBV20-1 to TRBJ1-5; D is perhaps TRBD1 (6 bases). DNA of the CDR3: TGCAGTGCTAGTGTCTTTCGGACAGTTGATCAGCCCCAGCATTTT. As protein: CSASVFRTVDQPQHF.